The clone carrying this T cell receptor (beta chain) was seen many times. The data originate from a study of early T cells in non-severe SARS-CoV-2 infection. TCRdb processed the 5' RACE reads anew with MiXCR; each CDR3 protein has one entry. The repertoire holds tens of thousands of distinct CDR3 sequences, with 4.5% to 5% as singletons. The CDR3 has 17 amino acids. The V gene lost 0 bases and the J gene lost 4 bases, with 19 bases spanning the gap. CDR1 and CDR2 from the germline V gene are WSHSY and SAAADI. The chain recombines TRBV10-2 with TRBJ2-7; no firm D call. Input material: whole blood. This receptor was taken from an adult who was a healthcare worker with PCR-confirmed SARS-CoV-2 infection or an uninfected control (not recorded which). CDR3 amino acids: CASSESPRFRFWYEQYF. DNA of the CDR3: TGCGCCAGCAGTGAGTCGCCCCGTTTCCGGTTTTGGTACGAGCAGTACTTC.